This TCR beta chain is drawn from a study of blood T cell repertoires in COVID-19. Overall study context: Spain, Italy and the United States supplied samples that represented acute and convalescent COVID-19. The analysed material was cDNA or gDNA that came from T cells, B-cell-depleted T cells, or PBMCs.

Germline V gene data show CDR1 as SGHRS and CDR2 as YFSETQ. V was pared by 0 bases and J by 3 bases, with 9 bases between. The CDR3 runs 14 residues. This clone was counted a few times. In the source study's methods: Using reference gene primer amplification, nucleated cell counts were estimated. The table came from immunoSEQ multiplex PCR; TCRdb's copy has only in-frame clones and leaves some out. D and trimming come from the DNA, and the V and J calls and clone size come from that table. The top ten clones hold roughly 1.5% of a sample with 130,000 to 150,000 clones, around nine tenths of them seen once.

The chain joins TRBV5-1 to TRBJ1-2, with D possibly being TRBD1 (6 bases). The clonotype comes from a woman between 45 and 65 years old with acute or convalescent COVID-19. The sequenced sample was peripheral blood. CDR3 sequence reads: CASSLGTADYGYTF. DNA for the CDR3: TGCGCCAGCAGCTTGGGGACAGCGGACTATGGCTACACCTTC.